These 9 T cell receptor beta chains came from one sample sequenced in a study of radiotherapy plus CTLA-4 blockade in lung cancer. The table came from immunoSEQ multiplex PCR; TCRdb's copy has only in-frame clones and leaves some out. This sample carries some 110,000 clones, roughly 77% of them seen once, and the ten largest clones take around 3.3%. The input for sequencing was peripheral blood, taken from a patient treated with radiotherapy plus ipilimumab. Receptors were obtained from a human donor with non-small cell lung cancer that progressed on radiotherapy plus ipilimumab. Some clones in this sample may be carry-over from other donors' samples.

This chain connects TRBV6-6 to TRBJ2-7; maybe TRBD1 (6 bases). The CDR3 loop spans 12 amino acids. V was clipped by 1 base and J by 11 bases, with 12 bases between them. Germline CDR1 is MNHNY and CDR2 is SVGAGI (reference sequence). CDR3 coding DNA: TGTGCCAGCAGTTACTTTCAGGGGTTGGAGTACTTC. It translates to CASSYFQGLEYF.

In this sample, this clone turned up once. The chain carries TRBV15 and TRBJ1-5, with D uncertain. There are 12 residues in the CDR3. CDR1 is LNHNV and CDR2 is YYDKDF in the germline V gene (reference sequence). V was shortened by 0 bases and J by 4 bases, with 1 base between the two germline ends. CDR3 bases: TGTGCCACCAGCAGAGATAATCAGCCCCAGCATTTT. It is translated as CATSRDNQPQHF.

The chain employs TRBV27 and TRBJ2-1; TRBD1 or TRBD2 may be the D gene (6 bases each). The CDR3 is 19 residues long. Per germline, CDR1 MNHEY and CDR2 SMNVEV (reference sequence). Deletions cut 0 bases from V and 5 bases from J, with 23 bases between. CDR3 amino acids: CASSLSRGAGRGRNNEQFF. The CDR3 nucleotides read TGTGCCAGCAGTTTATCTAGAGGGGCGGGTCGGGGGCGGAACAATGAGCAGTTCTTC.

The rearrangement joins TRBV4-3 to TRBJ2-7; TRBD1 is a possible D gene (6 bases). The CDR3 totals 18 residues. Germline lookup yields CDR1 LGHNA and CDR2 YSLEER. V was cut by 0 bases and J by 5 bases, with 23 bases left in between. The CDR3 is CASSQDASDREGVHEQYF. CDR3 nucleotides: TGCGCCAGCAGCCAAGATGCTTCAGACAGAGAGGGGGTCCACGAGCAGTACTTC.

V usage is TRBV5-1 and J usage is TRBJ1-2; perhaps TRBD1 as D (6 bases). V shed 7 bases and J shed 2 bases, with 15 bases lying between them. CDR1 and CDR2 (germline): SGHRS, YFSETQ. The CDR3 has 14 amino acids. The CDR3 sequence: CASSRTASNYGYTF. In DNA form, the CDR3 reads TGCGCCAGCTCCCGGACAGCGTCAAACTATGGCTACACCTTC.

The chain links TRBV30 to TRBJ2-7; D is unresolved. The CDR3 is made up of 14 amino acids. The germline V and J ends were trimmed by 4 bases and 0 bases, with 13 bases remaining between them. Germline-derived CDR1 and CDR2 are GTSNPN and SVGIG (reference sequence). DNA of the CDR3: TGTGCCTGGACTCTCAGGAAGAGCTCCTACGAGCAGTACTTC. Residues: CAWTLRKSSYEQYF.

The CDR3 DNA follows: TGTGCCAGCAGCCAAGATGAAATGGGACAGGGCGGATACAATGAGCAGTTCTTC. This encodes CASSQDEMGQGGYNEQFF. The rearrangement links TRBV14 to TRBJ2-1; 9 nucleotides align to TRBD1. CDR1 SGHDN and CDR2 FVKESK come from the germline V gene. V dropped 0 bases and J dropped 4; count of bases not matched to a gene: 10. The CDR3 is 18 residues long.

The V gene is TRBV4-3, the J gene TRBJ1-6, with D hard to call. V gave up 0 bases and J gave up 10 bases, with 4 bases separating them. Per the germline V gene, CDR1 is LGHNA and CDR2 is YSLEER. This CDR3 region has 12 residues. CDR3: CASSQDSSPLHF. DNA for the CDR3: TGCGCCAGCAGCCAAGATTCGTCACCCCTCCACTTT.

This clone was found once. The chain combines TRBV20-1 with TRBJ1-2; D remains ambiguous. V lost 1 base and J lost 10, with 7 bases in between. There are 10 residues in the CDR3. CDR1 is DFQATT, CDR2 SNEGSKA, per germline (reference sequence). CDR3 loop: CSARAGAYTF. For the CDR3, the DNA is TGCAGTGCTAGAGCCGGCGCCTACACCTTC.